This TCR beta chain was sequenced for a study of post-analysis software for immune sequencing data. Notes on the study in general: Higher frequency in patients than in controls was seen for five TRBV segments, with TRBV5-6, TRBV5-1 and TRBV20-1 among them. Controls had significantly higher normalized Chao1 diversity than multiple sclerosis patients.

V was shortened by 6 bases and J by 4 bases, with 10 bases between the two germline ends. The CDR3 spans 12 residues. Germline CDR1 reads LGHDT; CDR2 reads YNNKEL (reference sequence). The sample holds a few counts of this clonotype. The antigen remains unidentified. TCR beta libraries were prepared from cDNA with unique molecular identifiers. TCRdb recomputed calls from the PCR reads with MiXCR, one row per CDR3 protein. The repertoire holds 750,000 to 950,000 distinct CDR3 sequences, with under 60% as singletons. The sequenced sample was blood. This chain joins TRBV3-1 and TRBJ2-7; D perhaps matches TRBD2 (5 bases). The origin of this receptor is a girl aged 5 to 17 with multiple sclerosis. In nucleotides, the CDR3 is TGTGCCAGCAGAAGTGAGGGATACGAGCAGTACTTC. This gives the protein CASRSEGYEQYF.